Below are 4 T cell receptor beta chains sequenced from a single sample in a study of T cells in Graves' hyperthyroidism and ophthalmopathy (dated by TCRdb to between 2017 and 2020). The method was multiplex PCR. TCRdb shows the sequencer as Illumina HiSeq 2000. The TCR beta CDR3 regions were amplified from RNA transcripts. The TCR CDR3 was subjected to a first round of RT-PCR using the HTBI primer set and the Qiagen OneStep RT-PCR kit. The public reads were reprocessed in TCRdb via fastp at Q25 and MiXCR, keeping in-frame beta chains. Rows are combined by CDR3 protein, so each entry shows the most common genes and DNA. The sample records more than 500,000 distinct CDR3 sequences, roughly 16% of which are singletons. The top ten clonotypes cover approximately 32% of the sample. What was sequenced was blood. The receptor set was obtained from a woman aged 25 to 39 with Graves' ophthalmopathy.

Many counts were recorded for this clonotype. V usage is TRBV5-1 and J usage is TRBJ2-1, with D perhaps matching TRBD1 (6 bases). The CDR3 sequence is 15 residues long. The V and J ends lost 0 bases and 6 bases respectively, with 13 bases between them. Germline CDR1 and CDR2: SGHRS and YFSETQ. In DNA form, the CDR3 reads TGCGCCAGCAGCTTGGCCAGGGGTGGGGGCAATGAGCAGTTCTTC. This codes for CASSLARGGGNEQFF.

This chain joins TRBV20-1 and TRBJ2-2, with D hard to call. V shed 6 bases and J shed 1 base, with 9 bases lying between them. The CDR3 consists of 13 residues. Germline assignment: CDR1 DFQATT and CDR2 SNEGSKA (reference sequence). DNA of the CDR3: TGCAGTGCCATGACTGTGAACACCGGGGAGCTGTTTTTT. Its translation: CSAMTVNTGELFF.

The sample holds a few counts of this clonotype. The chain recombines TRBV19 with TRBJ2-3; D perhaps matches TRBD2 (6 bases). The V and J ends lost 3 bases and 1 base respectively, with 11 bases between them. The CDR3 is 15 amino acids. Germline loops: CDR1 LNHDA, CDR2 SQIVND (reference sequence). CDR3 nucleotide sequence: TGTGCCAGTAGTATTCGGAGGGGTGGCACAGATACGCAGTATTTT. It is translated as CASSIRRGGTDTQYF. Based on the CDR3 plus reference TRBV19 and TRBJ2-3, the full variable domain is DGGITQSPKYLFRKEGQNVTLSCEQNLNHDAMYWYRQDPGQGLRLIYYSQIVNDFQKGDIAEGYSVSREKKESFPLTVTSAQKNPTAFYLCASSIRRGGTDTQYFGPGTRLTVL.

This clonotype showed up many times. The rearrangement links TRBV20-1 to TRBJ2-7; unclear D gene. The CDR3 is 14 amino acids. CDR1 is DFQATT, CDR2 SNEGSKA, per germline (reference sequence). Trimming removed 4 bases at V and 0 bases at J, with 13 bases between. CDR3 amino acids: CSANYGGNSYEQYF. The DNA for the CDR3 is TGCAGTGCTAATTATGGCGGCAACTCCTACGAGCAGTACTTC.